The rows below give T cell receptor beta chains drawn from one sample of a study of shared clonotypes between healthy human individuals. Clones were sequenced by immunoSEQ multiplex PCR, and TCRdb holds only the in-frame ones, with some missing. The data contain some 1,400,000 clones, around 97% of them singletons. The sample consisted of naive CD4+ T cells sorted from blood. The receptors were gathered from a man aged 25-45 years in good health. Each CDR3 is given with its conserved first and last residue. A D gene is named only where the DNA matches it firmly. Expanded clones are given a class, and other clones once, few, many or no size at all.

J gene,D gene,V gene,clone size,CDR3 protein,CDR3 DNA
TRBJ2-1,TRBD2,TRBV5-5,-,CASSLGWTSGEQFF,TGTGCCAGCAGCTTGGGATGGACTAGCGGAGAGCAGTTCTTC
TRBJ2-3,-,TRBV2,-,CASSEQGTSTDTQYF,TGTGCCAGCAGTGAACAGGGGACTAGCACAGATACGCAGTATTTT
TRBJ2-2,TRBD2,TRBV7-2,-,CASSLRLAGENTGELFF,TGTGCCAGCAGCTTACGGCTAGCGGGAGAGAACACCGGGGAGCTGTTTTTT
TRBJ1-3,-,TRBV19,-,CASSVRPGNTIYF,TGTGCCAGTAGTGTACGTCCTGGAAACACCATATATTTT
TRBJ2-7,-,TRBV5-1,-,CASSLDGSGGYEQYF,TGCGCCAGCAGCTTGGATGGATCTGGGGGCTACGAGCAGTACTTC
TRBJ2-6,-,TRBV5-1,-,CASSLSLSGANVLTF,TGCGCCAGCAGCTTGTCCCTCTCTGGGGCCAACGTCCTGACTTTC
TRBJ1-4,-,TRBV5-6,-,CASSLQGPNEKLFF,TGTGCCAGCAGTTTACAGGGCCCTAATGAAAAACTGTTTTTT
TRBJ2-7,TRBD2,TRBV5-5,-,CASSLFAGASSYEQYF,TGTGCCAGCAGCTTGTTTGCGGGAGCTTCTTCCTACGAGCAGTACTTC
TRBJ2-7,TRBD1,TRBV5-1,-,CASSLEFGQGVGFEQYF,TGCGCCAGCAGCTTGGAATTTGGACAGGGGGTCGGTTTCGAGCAGTACTTC
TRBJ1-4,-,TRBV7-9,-,CASSLGSRTGPNEKLFF,TGTGCCAGCAGCTTAGGGAGCCGCACAGGCCCAAATGAAAAACTGTTTTTT
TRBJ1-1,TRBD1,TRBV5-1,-,CASSLGRTGEAFF,TGCGCCAGCAGCTTGGGGCGGACAGGTGAAGCTTTCTTT
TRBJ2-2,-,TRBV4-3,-,CASSQELADGTGELFF,TGCGCCAGCAGCCAAGAGCTAGCTGACGGCACCGGGGAGCTGTTTTTT
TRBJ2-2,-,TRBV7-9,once,CASSTEPGELFF,TGTGCCAGCAGCACAGAACCCGGGGAGCTGTTTTTT
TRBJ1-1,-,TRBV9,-,CASSVVASNTEAFF,TGTGCCAGCAGCGTAGTCGCCTCTAACACTGAAGCTTTCTTT